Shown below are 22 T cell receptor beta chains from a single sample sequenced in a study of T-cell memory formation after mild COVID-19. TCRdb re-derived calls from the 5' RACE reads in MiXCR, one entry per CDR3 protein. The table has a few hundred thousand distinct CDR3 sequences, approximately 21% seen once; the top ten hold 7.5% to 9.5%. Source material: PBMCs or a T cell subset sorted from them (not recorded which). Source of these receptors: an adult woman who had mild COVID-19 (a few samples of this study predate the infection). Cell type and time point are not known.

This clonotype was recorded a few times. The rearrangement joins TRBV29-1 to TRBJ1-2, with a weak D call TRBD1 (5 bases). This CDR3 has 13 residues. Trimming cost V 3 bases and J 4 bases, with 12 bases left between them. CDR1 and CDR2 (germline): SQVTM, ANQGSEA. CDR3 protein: CSVDQQGIYGYTF. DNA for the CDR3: TGCAGCGTTGACCAGCAGGGAATCTATGGCTACACCTTC.

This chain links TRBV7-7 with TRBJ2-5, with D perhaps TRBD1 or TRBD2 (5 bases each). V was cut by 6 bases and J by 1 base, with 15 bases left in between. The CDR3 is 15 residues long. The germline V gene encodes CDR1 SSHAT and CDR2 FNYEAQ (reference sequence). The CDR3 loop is CASSFSEGPQETQYF. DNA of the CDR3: TGTGCCAGCAGTTTTAGCGAGGGACCCCAAGAGACCCAGTACTTC.

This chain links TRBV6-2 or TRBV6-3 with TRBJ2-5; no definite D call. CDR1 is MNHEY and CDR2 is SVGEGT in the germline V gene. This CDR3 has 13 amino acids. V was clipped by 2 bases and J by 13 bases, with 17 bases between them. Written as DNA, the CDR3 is TGTGCCAGCAGTTACCCCGTTGGAGCTCCTATGTACTTC. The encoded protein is CASSYPVGAPMYF.

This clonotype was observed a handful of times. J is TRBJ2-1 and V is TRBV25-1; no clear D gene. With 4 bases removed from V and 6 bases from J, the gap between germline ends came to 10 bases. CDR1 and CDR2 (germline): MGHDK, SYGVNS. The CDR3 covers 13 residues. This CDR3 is CASSGDTINEQFF. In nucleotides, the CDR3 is TGTGCCAGCAGTGGGGATACCATCAATGAGCAGTTCTTC.

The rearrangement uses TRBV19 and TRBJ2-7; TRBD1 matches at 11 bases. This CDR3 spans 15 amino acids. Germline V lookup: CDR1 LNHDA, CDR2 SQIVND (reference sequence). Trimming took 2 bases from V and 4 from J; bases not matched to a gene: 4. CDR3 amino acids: CASSIQWDRGYEQYF. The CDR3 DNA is TGTGCCAGTAGTATACAGTGGGACAGGGGGTACGAGCAGTACTTC.

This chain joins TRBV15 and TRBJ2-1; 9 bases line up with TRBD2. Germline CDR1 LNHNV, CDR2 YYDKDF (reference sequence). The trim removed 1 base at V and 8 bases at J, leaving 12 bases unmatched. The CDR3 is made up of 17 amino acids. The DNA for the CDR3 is TGTGCCACCAGCAGAGCGTCTAGCGGGATAAATGGGGATGAGCAGTTCTTC. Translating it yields CATSRASSGINGDEQFF.

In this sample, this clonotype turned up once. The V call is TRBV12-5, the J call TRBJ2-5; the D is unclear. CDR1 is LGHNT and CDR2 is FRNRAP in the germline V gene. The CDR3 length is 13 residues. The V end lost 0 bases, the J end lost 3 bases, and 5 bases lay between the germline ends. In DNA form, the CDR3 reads TGTGCTAGTGGTTTGGTACGAGAAGAGACCCAGTACTTC. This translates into CASGLVREETQYF.

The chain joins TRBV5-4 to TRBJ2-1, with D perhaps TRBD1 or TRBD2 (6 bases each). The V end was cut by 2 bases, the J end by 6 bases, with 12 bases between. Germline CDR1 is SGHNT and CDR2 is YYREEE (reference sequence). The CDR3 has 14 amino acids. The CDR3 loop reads CASSLGGPSNEQFF. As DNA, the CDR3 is TGTGCCAGCAGCTTAGGGGGGCCCAGCAATGAGCAGTTCTTC.

The CDR3 loop reads CASSTDRGRKGNEQFF. CDR3 DNA sequence: TGTGCCAGCAGCACAGACAGGGGGCGAAAAGGCAATGAGCAGTTCTTC. The J gene is TRBJ2-1, the V gene TRBV6-2 or TRBV6-3, with 10 bases matching TRBD1. Germline trimming cut 6 bases from V and 6 bases from J; bases unmatched to any gene: 11. Germline CDR1 and CDR2: MNHEY and SVGEGT. The CDR3 consists of 16 residues.

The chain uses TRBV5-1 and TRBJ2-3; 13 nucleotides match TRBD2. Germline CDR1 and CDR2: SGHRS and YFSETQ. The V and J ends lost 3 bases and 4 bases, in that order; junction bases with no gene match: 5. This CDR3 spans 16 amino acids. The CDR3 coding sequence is TGCGCCAGCAGCTCAAGACTAGCGGGGGGCGCAGATACGCAGTATTTT. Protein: CASSSRLAGGADTQYF. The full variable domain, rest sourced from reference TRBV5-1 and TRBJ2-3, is KAGVTQTPRYLIKTRGQQVTLSCSPISGHRSVSWYQQTPGQGLQFLFEYFSETQRNKGNFPGRFSGRQFSNSRSEMNVSTLELGDSALYLCASSSRLAGGADTQYFGPGTRLTVL.

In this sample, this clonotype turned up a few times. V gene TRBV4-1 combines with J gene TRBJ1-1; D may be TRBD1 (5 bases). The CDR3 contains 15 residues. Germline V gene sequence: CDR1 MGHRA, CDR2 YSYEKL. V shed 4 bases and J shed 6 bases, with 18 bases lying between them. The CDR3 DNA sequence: TGCGCCAGCAGCCCAATCGACAGTCAAGGGGCTGAAGCTTTCTTT. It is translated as CASSPIDSQGAEAFF.

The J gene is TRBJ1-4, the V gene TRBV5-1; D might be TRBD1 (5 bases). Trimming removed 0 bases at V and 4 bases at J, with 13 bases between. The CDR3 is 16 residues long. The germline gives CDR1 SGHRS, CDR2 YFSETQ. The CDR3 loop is CASSLVVVGGNEKLFF. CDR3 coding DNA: TGCGCCAGCAGCTTGGTGGTTGTCGGGGGTAATGAAAAACTGTTTTTT.

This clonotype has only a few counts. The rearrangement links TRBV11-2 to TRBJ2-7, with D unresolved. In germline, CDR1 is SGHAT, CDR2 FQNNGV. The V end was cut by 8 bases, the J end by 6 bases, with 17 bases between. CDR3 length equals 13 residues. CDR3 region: CASSPGSTLEQYF. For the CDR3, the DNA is TGTGCCAGCTCCCCCGGCTCCACTCTCGAGCAGTACTTC.

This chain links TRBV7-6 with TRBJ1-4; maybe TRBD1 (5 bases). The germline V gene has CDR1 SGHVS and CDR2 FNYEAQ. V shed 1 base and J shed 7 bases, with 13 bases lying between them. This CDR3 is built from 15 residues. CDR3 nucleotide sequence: TGTGCCAGCAGCTTAGTCCGGGGCGCGGGTGAAAAACTGTTTTTT. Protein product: CASSLVRGAGEKLFF.

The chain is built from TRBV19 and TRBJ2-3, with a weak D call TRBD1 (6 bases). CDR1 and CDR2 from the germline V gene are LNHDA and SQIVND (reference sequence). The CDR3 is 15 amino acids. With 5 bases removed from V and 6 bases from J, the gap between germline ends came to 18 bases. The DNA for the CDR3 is TGTGCCAGTAGTCTACCGGGACACTTCTTGGATACGCAGTATTTT. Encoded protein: CASSLPGHFLDTQYF. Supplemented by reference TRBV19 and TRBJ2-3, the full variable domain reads DGGITQSPKYLFRKEGQNVTLSCEQNLNHDAMYWYRQDPGQGLRLIYYSQIVNDFQKGDIAEGYSVSREKKESFPLTVTSAQKNPTAFYLCASSLPGHFLDTQYFGPGTRLTVL.

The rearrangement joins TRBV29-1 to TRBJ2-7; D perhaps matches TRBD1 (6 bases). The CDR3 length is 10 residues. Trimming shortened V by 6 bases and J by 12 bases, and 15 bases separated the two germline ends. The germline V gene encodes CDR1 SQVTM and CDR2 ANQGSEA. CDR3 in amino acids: CSVVGDKAYF. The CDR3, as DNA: TGCAGCGTGGTTGGGGACAAGGCGTACTTC.

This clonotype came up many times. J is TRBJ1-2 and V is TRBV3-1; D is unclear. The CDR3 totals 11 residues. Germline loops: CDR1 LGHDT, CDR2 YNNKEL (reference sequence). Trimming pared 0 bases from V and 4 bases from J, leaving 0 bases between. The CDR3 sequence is CASSQDYGYTF. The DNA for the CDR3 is TGTGCCAGCAGCCAAGACTATGGCTACACCTTC.

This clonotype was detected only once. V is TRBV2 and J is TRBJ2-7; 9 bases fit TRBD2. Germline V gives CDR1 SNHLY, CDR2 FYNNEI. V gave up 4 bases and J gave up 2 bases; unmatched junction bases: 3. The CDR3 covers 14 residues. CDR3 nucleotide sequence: TGTGCCAGCAGTGGGCGGGAGGGGCCCTACGAGCAGTACTTC. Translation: CASSGREGPYEQYF.

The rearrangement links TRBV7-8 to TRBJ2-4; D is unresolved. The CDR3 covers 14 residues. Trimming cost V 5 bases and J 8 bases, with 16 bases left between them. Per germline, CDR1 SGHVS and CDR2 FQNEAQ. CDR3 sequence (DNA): TGTGCCAGCAGCCCAGAGGTCCGATCGGACATTCAGTACTTC. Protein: CASSPEVRSDIQYF.

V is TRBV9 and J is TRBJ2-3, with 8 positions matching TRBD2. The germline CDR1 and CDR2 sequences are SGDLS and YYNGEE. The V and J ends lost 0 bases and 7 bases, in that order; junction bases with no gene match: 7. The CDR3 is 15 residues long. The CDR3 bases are TGTGCCAGCAGCGTAGGGACTAGCTTTTCGAATACGCAGTATTTT. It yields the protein CASSVGTSFSNTQYF.

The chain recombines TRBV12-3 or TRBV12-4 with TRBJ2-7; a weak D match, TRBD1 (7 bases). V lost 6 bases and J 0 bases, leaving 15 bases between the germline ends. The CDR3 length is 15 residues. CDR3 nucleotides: TGTGCCAGCAGCGGAGGGGGCGGTTACTCCTACGAGCAGTACTTC. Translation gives CASSGGGGYSYEQYF.

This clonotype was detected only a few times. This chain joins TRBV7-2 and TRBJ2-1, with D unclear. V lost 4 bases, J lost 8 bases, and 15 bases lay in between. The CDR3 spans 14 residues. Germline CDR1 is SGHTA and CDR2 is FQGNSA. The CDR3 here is CASSSYYTGDEQFF. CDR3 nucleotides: TGTGCCAGCAGCTCGTACTACACGGGCGATGAGCAGTTCTTC.